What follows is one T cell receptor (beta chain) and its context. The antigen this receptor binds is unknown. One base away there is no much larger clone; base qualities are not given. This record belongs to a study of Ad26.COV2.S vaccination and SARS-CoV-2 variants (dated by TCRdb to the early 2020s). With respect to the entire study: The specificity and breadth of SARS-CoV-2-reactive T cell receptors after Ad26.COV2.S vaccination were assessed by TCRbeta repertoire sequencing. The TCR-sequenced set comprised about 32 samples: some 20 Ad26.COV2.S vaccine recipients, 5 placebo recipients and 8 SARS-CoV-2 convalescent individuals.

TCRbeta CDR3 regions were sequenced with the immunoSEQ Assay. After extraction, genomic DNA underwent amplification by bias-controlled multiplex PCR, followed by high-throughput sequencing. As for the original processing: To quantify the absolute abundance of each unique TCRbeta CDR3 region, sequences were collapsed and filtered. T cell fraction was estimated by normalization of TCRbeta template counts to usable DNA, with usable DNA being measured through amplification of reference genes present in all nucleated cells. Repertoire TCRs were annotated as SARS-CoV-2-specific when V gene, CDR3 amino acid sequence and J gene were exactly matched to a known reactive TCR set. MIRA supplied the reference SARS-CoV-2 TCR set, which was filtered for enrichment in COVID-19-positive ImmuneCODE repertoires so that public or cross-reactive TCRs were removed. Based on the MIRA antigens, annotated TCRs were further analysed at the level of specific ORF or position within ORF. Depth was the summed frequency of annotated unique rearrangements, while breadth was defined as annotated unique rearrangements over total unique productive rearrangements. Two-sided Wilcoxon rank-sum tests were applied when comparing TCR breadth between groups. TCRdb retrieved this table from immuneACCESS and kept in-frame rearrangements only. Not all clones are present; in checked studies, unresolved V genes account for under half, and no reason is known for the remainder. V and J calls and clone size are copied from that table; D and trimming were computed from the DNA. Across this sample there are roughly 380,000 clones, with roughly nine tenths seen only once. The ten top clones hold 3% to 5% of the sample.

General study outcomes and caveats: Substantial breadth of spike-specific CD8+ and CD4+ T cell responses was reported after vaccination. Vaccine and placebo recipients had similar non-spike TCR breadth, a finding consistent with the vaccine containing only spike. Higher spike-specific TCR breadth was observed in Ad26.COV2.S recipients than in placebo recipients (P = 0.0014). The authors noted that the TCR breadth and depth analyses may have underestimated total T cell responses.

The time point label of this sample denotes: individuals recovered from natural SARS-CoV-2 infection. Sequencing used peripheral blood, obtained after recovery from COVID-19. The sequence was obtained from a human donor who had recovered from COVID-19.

CDR3 sequence: CASSLGRGASEQYF. Here is the DNA: TGTGCCAGCAGCCTTGGAAGGGGGGCCAGCGAGCAGTACTTC. The chain is made from TRBV9 and TRBJ2-7, with the D gene tentatively TRBD1 or TRBD2, based on 6 matching bases in each. CDR1 and CDR2 are read off the germline V gene as SGDLS and YYNGEE. Reading from cysteine to phenylalanine, the CDR3 counts 14 amino acids. Only the CDR3 region is kept as DNA, spanning 42 bases read in frame from base 1. Trimming at the junction amounts to 4 bases on V and 6 bases on J, and the germline ends lie 17 bases apart.